Below are 19 T cell receptor beta chains sequenced from a single sample in a study of T cell clonality in common variable immunodeficiency (dated by TCRdb to the mid-2010s). Libraries were constructed by the immunoSEQ multiplex PCR assay. TCRdb stores this immuneACCESS table with in-frame sequences only. Part of the clones is absent; in the studies checked, under half of the shortfall reflects unresolved V genes, and no reason is known for the rest. With about 44,000 clones recorded, this sample contains no clone counted only once. 10% of the sample goes to the ten largest clones. The specimen sequenced was peripheral blood mononuclear cells. Source of these receptors: a person aged 18 to 75 in good health.

This clone showed up many times. The CDR3 end lies 3 residues beyond the end of the read and is filled in from the germline J gene. The chain joins TRBV2 to TRBJ1-5; no definite D call. Germline V CDR1 and CDR2: SNHLY, FYNNEI. V was pared by 2 bases and J by 0 bases, with 11 bases between. This CDR3 comprises 16 residues. The DNA read from the CDR3 is TGTGCCAGCAGTGAACGAGGCCCACGTAGCAATCAGCCC. The encoded protein is CASSERGPRSNQP. The CDR3 in its entirety is CASSERGPRSNQPQHF.

This clone occurred many times. The read ends 3 residues before the CDR3 terminus; that terminus is restored from the germline J gene. This sequence joins TRBV6-1 and TRBJ2-3; 11 bases fit TRBD2. Germline V gene data show CDR1 as MNHNS and CDR2 as SASEGT. V was clipped by 2 bases and J by 2 bases; unmatched bases: 12. This CDR3 is 19 amino acids long. The sequenced part of the CDR3 DNA is TGTGCCAGCAGTGAATCCGGGCCCTTACTAGCGGGAGACACAGATACG. Translated, it gives CASSESGPLLAGDTDT. The CDR3, in full, reads CASSESGPLLAGDTDTQYF.

There are many counts of this clone. The read falls 3 residues short of the CDR3 end, and the missing part is taken from the germline J gene. The rearrangement uses TRBV20-1 and TRBJ2-5; 10 positions match TRBD1. CDR1 and CDR2 from the germline V gene are DFQATT and SNEGSKA (reference sequence). This CDR3 has 12 residues. With 7 bases clipped from V and 5 bases from J, the junction kept 4 bases outside the gene matches. The CDR3 region is CSVGQGEETQYF. CDR3 DNA (partial): TGCAGTGTCGGACAGGGGGAGGAGACC.

In this sample, this clone turned up many times. With the read ending 3 residues before the CDR3 end, the germline J gene is used to fill in that end. This sequence joins TRBV7-6 and TRBJ2-7, with 8 positions matching TRBD2. CDR3 length: 16 residues. Germline V gene data show CDR1 as SGHVS and CDR2 as FNYEAQ. V lost 5 bases and J lost 3; bases outside the gene matches: 12. The covered CDR3 bases are TGTGCCAGCAGCCCCAGAAGCGGGGGCTCTATCTACGAG. Its protein product is CASSPRSGGSIYE. The full CDR3 is CASSPRSGGSIYEQYF.

This clone was counted at least ten times. The CDR3 loop reads CASSLEGTGGSLSYNSPLHF. Partial CDR3 DNA: TGCGCCAGCAGCTTGGAAGGGACAGGGGGCTCCCTCTCCTATAATTCACCC. J is TRBJ1-6 and V is TRBV5-1; 12 bases are a match to TRBD1. The read gets to within 3 residues of the CDR3 end, and the germline J gene fills in the rest. The CDR3 consists of 20 residues. V gave up 0 bases and J gave up 0 bases; unmatched junction bases: 7. Germline assignment: CDR1 SGHRS and CDR2 YFSETQ.

This clone was counted only a few times. The sequenced fragment ends 3 residues before the CDR3 boundary, so the rest is inferred from the germline J gene. This chain uses TRBV6-4 with TRBJ2-3; D not resolved. Trimming removed 5 bases from V and 0 bases from J, with 6 bases in between. The CDR3 sequence is 13 residues long. Looked up from germline, CDR1 is MRHNA and CDR2 is SNTAGT. The CDR3 spells CASSSGSTDTQYF. CDR3 bases read: TGTGCCAGCAGTTCAGGTAGCACAGATACG.

Many counts were recorded for this clone. The CDR3 bases that were read are TGTGCCAGCAGCTTTCTCGGGGACTCTGGAAACACC. Its protein is CASSFLGDSGNT. The CDR3 in full is CASSFLGDSGNTIYF. The chain couples TRBV5-5 to TRBJ1-3; D is uncertain. The read is 3 residues too short to cover the CDR3 end, so that end is filled in from the germline J gene. In germline, CDR1 is SGHKS, CDR2 YYEKEE (reference sequence). This CDR3 is 15 amino acids long. Trimming pared 2 bases from V and 0 bases from J, leaving 9 bases between.

This clone was observed many times. The read ends 3 residues before the CDR3 terminus; that terminus is restored from the germline J gene. The rearrangement joins TRBV9 to TRBJ2-3; 16 nucleotides agree with TRBD2. The V gene's germline CDR1 is SGDLS and CDR2 YYNGEE. There are 17 residues in the CDR3. Unmatched junction bases numbered 3, after V lost 0 bases and J lost 5 bases. The CDR3 protein is CASSVAGTSGGGDTQYF. The DNA read from the CDR3 is TGTGCCAGCAGCGTAGCCGGGACTAGCGGGGGGGGAGATACG.

This clone was observed at least ten times. The read finishes 3 residues shy of the CDR3 end, and the germline J gene is used to complete it. This chain connects TRBV19 to TRBJ2-2, with D unresolved. This CDR3 has 15 residues. CDR1 is LNHDA and CDR2 is SQIVND in the germline V gene (reference sequence). V was pared by 10 bases and J by 2 bases, with 17 bases between. CDR3 DNA (partial): TGTGCCACACCAACGACCGGGTTTAACACCGGGGAG. It codes for CATPTTGFNTGE. The whole CDR3 protein reads CATPTTGFNTGELFF.

This clone has ten or more counts. The observed sequence ends 3 residues before the CDR3 terminus, with the missing tail filled in from the germline J gene. V is TRBV19 and J is TRBJ2-7; TRBD2 matches 7 bases. The V gene's germline CDR1 is LNHDA and CDR2 SQIVND (reference sequence). The CDR3 is made up of 14 amino acids. Trimming took 4 bases from V and 4 from J; bases not matched to a gene: 7. This chain's CDR3 is CASSTTSDGYEQYF. CDR3 bases read: TGTGCCAGTAGTACCACTAGCGATGGTTACGAG.

This clone was detected ten times or more. The CDR3 is cut off 3 residues early in the read; its end comes from the germline J gene. This chain joins TRBV5-1 and TRBJ1-2, with D perhaps matching TRBD1 (5 bases). Germline-derived CDR1 and CDR2 are SGHRS and YFSETQ. The V and J ends lost 4 bases and 1 base respectively, with 11 bases between them. The CDR3 spans 14 residues. CDR3 amino acids: CASSRSGGNYGYTF. CDR3 DNA (partial): TGCGCCAGCAGCAGGTCCGGGGGTAACTATGGC. Full variable domain (rest looked up from reference TRBV5-1 and TRBJ1-2): KAGVTQTPRYLIKTRGQQVTLSCSPISGHRSVSWYQQTPGQGLQFLFEYFSETQRNKGNFPGRFSGRQFSNSRSEMNVSTLELGDSALYLCASSRSGGNYGYTFGSGTRLTVV.

This clone was detected ten times or more. The read terminates 3 residues before the CDR3 end, so the remaining end is supplied by the germline J gene. The chain carries TRBV7-8 and TRBJ2-7; a weak D match, TRBD2 (5 bases). The germline CDR1 and CDR2 sequences are SGHVS and FQNEAQ. The length of the CDR3 is 16 residues. V was clipped by 2 bases and J by 0 bases, with 14 bases between them. The CDR3: CASSLRAGYGSYEQYF. Incomplete CDR3 DNA: TGTGCCAGCAGCTTACGGGCGGGTTACGGCTCCTACGAG. The full variable domain, with the rest looked up from reference TRBV7-8 and TRBJ2-7, is GAGVSQSPRYKVAKRGQDVALRCDPISGHVSLFWYQQALGQGPEFLTYFQNEAQLDKSGLPSDRFFAERPEGSVSTLKIQRTQQEDSAVYLCASSLRAGYGSYEQYFGPGTRLTVT.

In its sample, this clone was seen many times. The read comes to an end 3 residues before the CDR3 does, leaving the germline J gene to fill in the end. This chain uses TRBV19 with TRBJ2-3; 8 bases fit TRBD2. Trimming removed 9 bases from V and 1 base from J; junction bases left unmatched: 9. CDR3 length: 15 residues. CDR1 and CDR2 (germline): LNHDA, SQIVND (reference sequence). Partial CDR3 DNA: TGTGCCAGCGGAGCGGGGGCTAGCGGCACAGATACG. This encodes CASGAGASGTDT. The CDR3 as a whole reads CASGAGASGTDTQYF. The full variable domain, completed using reference TRBV19 and TRBJ2-3, is DGGITQSPKYLFRKEGQNVTLSCEQNLNHDAMYWYRQDPGQGLRLIYYSQIVNDFQKGDIAEGYSVSREKKESFPLTVTSAQKNPTAFYLCASGAGASGTDTQYFGPGTRLTVL.

As concerns this clone: The read ends 3 residues early relative to the CDR3; the germline J gene fills the gap. V and J are TRBV5-1 and TRBJ2-1, with D tentatively TRBD2 (7 bases). The CDR3 extends over 17 amino acids. The germline V and J ends were trimmed by 0 bases and 7 bases, with 20 bases remaining between them. The germline CDR1 and CDR2 sequences are SGHRS and YFSETQ. Partial CDR3 DNA: TGCGCCAGCAGCTTGGAGGCTGGGGGGGCCTTGGGAAATGAG. Its protein is CASSLEAGGALGNE. The entire CDR3 sequence reads CASSLEAGGALGNEQFF. The full variable domain, completed using reference TRBV5-1 and TRBJ2-1, is KAGVTQTPRYLIKTRGQQVTLSCSPISGHRSVSWYQQTPGQGLQFLFEYFSETQRNKGNFPGRFSGRQFSNSRSEMNVSTLELGDSALYLCASSLEAGGALGNEQFFGPGTRLTVL.

Ten or more counts support this clone. Read sequence stops 3 residues before the CDR3 end, and the germline J gene provides the missing end. This sequence joins TRBV7-3 and TRBJ1-1; D remains ambiguous. The CDR3 is made up of 13 amino acids. V was pared by 4 bases and J by 0 bases, with 6 bases between. In germline, CDR1 is SGHTA, CDR2 FQGTGA. CDR3 DNA, as far as it was read: TGTGCCAGCAGCTCCACAGTGAACACTGAA. Translation: CASSSTVNTE. The entire CDR3 protein is CASSSTVNTEAFF.

Many counts were recorded for this clone. From the germline J gene comes the end of the CDR3, since the read stops 3 residues before it. The V gene is TRBV7-3, the J gene TRBJ2-6; weak D call: TRBD2 (6 bases). Germline V gives CDR1 SGHTA, CDR2 FQGTGA. Between the trimmed V and J ends, which lost 3 bases and 2 bases, there was a span of 8 bases. The length of the CDR3 is 15 residues. CDR3 loop: CASSFGGTGANVLTF. The covered CDR3 bases are TGTGCCAGCAGCTTTGGGGGGACTGGGGCCAACGTC.

This clone was detected ten times or more. This CDR3 is CSARLPDRDYEQYF. The part of the CDR3 DNA that was read is TGCAGTGCTAGACTTCCGGACAGGGACTACGAG. The rearrangement joins TRBV20-1 to TRBJ2-7; 8 positions agree with TRBD1. The read stops 3 residues short of the end of the CDR3; the missing end is completed from the germline J gene. This CDR3 has 14 amino acids. V dropped 2 bases and J dropped 3; count of bases not matched to a gene: 6. CDR1 is DFQATT and CDR2 is SNEGSKA in the germline V gene (reference sequence).

This clone was seen ten or more times. Read coverage stops 3 residues before the CDR3 terminus; the germline J gene supplies the remainder. The rearrangement links TRBV6-2 or TRBV6-3 to TRBJ2-3, with a tentative D call TRBD2 (6 bases). The CDR3 contains 14 residues. Germline loops: CDR1 MNHEY, CDR2 SVGEGT. V dropped 8 bases and J dropped 0 bases, with 12 bases sitting between them. The sequenced part of the CDR3 DNA is TGTGCCAGCGGCTCCGGGACTAGCACAGATACG. Residues: CASGSGTSTDT. The entire CDR3 protein is CASGSGTSTDTQYF.

Comment on this clone: Sequencing ends 3 residues short of the CDR3 end; the germline J gene provides the rest. The rearrangement joins TRBV7-6 to TRBJ1-2; TRBD1 is a possible D gene (6 bases). CDR3 length: 14 residues. Germline CDR1 and CDR2: SGHVS and FNYEAQ. This chain's CDR3 is CASSLALGARGYTF. CDR3 DNA (partial): TGTGCCAGCAGCTTAGCGCTGGGGGCGCGGGGC.